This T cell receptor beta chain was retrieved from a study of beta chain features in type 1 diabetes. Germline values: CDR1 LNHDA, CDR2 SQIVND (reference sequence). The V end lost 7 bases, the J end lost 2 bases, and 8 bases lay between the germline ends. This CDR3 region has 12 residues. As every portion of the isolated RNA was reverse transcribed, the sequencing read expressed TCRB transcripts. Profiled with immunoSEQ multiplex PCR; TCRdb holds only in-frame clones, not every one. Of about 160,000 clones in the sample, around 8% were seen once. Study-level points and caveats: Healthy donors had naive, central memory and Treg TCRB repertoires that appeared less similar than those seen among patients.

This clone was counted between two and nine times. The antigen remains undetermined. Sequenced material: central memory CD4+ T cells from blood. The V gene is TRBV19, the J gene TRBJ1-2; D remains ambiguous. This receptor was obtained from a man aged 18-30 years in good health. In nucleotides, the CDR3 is TGTGCCAGTACCACAGAAAACTATGGCTACACCTTC. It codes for CASTTENYGYTF.